The 27 T cell receptor beta chains below come from one sample, sequenced in a study of tumor and adjacent non-tumor tissue in lung cancer. The template was RNA from unsorted bulk tissue. TCRbeta libraries were built with three rounds of nested PCR, modified from ARM-PCR. TCRdb redid the calling of the multiplex PCR reads with MiXCR, one entry per CDR3 protein. This table has more than 75,000 distinct CDR3 sequences, 80% to 85% appearing once. The sample comprised lung tumor tissue. The receptors stem from a woman in her forties or fifties with non-small cell lung cancer.

This clonotype appeared many times. V is TRBV4-1 and J is TRBJ2-1; D is perhaps TRBD1 (6 bases). V gave up 4 bases and J gave up 10 bases, with 14 bases separating them. This CDR3 contains 13 residues. CDR1 and CDR2 from the germline V gene are MGHRA and YSYEKL. The DNA for the CDR3 is TGCGCCAGCAGCCCCGGGACACACATAGAGCAGTTCTTC. Amino acid sequence: CASSPGTHIEQFF.

The CDR3 protein is CASSAKEGTSGGDNEQFF. Here the CDR3 DNA reads TGTGCCAGCAGCGCAAAAGAGGGGACTAGCGGGGGAGACAATGAGCAGTTCTTC. The gene calls are TRBV9 and TRBJ2-1; TRBD2 agrees at 14 bases. Germline CDR1 SGDLS, CDR2 YYNGEE. V lost 3 bases to trimming and J lost 5 bases; unmatched junction nucleotides: 10. This CDR3 has 18 residues.

The chain has TRBV6-1 and TRBJ2-7; 9 bases line up with TRBD1. V was clipped by 5 bases and J by 5 bases; unmatched bases: 10. CDR1 and CDR2 (germline): MNHNS, SASEGT. The CDR3 totals 15 residues. In DNA form, the CDR3 reads TGTGCCAGCAGTACGGACAGGGGAATCACCAACGAGCAGTACTTC. Its translation: CASSTDRGITNEQYF.

The rearrangement uses TRBV6-2 or TRBV6-3 and TRBJ2-1; D is unclear. Per germline, CDR1 MNHEY and CDR2 SVGEGT. The CDR3 runs 16 residues. The CDR3 loop is CVNSYSNTLWVNEQFF. The CDR3 region has the DNA TGTGTCAACAGTTACTCGAACACCTTGTGGGTCAATGAGCAGTTCTTC.

This clonotype was observed many times. The chain uses TRBV7-3 and TRBJ2-1; TRBD1 matches 8 bases. V gave up 3 bases and J gave up 2 bases; unmatched junction bases: 3. CDR1 and CDR2 (germline): SGHTA, FQGTGA. The CDR3 runs 15 residues. CDR3 in amino acids: CASSLTGDAYNEQFF. Here the CDR3 DNA reads TGTGCCAGCAGCTTGACAGGGGACGCCTACAATGAGCAGTTCTTC.

As regards this clonotype: Being one base from a much bigger clone, this may be a read error. The V call is TRBV7-2, the J call TRBJ2-5; D unresolved. Germline assignment: CDR1 SGHTA and CDR2 FQGNSA. This CDR3 is 11 amino acids long. The CDR3 is CASSLIETKYF. The CDR3 DNA reads as TGTGCCAGCAGCTTGATAGAGACCAAGTACTTC. Looking up the rest from reference TRBV7-2 and TRBJ2-5 gives the full variable domain: GAGVSQSPSNKVTEKGKDVELRCDPISGHTALYWYRQSLGQGLEFLIYFQGNSAPDKSGLPSDRFSAERTGGSVSTLTIQRTQQEDSAVYLCASSLIETKYFGPGTRLLVL.

This chain joins TRBV5-1 and TRBJ1-1; no clear D. CDR1 and CDR2 (germline): SGHRS, YFSETQ. The CDR3 extends over 15 amino acids. The germline V and J ends were trimmed by 4 bases and 6 bases, with 19 bases remaining between them. CDR3 coding DNA: TGCGCCAGCAGCCGGCGGGCGGGTGCAGGCGCTGAAGCTTTCTTT. This translates into CASSRRAGAGAEAFF.

With regard to this clonotype: Mismatch with germline at one junction end may stem from a read error. V is TRBV11-2 and J is TRBJ2-1; the D gene is possibly TRBD1 (6 bases). CDR1 is SGHAT and CDR2 is FQNNGV in the germline V gene. The CDR3 contains 12 residues. The chain's CDR3 is CAISIGDNEHFF. DNA for the CDR3: TGTGCCATCAGCATAGGGGACAATGAGCACTTCTTC.

Concerning this clonotype: At one end, the junction sequence differs from germline, possibly due to a read error. V is TRBV11-2 and J is TRBJ2-1, with 10 bases identical to TRBD2. The CDR3 consists of 15 residues. Germline lookup yields CDR1 SGHAT and CDR2 FQNNGV. CDR3 DNA: TGTTCCAGCAGCTTTATAGCGGGAGGAGACAAAGAGCCGTTCTTC. It encodes CSSSFIAGGDKEPFF.

Points on this clonotype: At one of its ends the junction is not consistent with the germline gene, which may arise from a read error. The chain combines TRBV20-1 with TRBJ2-1; 9 nucleotides match TRBD2. Germline V lookup: CDR1 DFQATT, CDR2 SNEGSKA (reference sequence). The CDR3 extends over 17 amino acids. CDR3 residues: CSARDGLAPSSYNELFF. In DNA form, the CDR3 reads TGCAGTGCTAGAGATGGACTAGCGCCAAGCTCCTACAATGAGCTGTTCTTC.

On this clonotype: The junction departs from germline at one end; a sequencing error may be responsible. The V gene is TRBV4-2, the J gene TRBJ1-1, with D unclear. This CDR3 contains 15 residues. The germline gives CDR1 LGHNA, CDR2 YNFKEQ. CDR3 sequence reads: CASSQDTPGNTETFF. For the CDR3, the DNA is TGTGCCAGCAGCCAAGACACACCGGGGAACACTGAAACTTTCTTT.

About this clonotype itself: The junction departs from the called germline gene at one end, perhaps through a read error. The V call is TRBV7-8, the J call TRBJ2-5, with D possibly TRBD2 on 5 matching bases. The germline CDR1 and CDR2 sequences are SGHVS and FQNEAQ. The CDR3 runs 15 residues. The DNA of the CDR3 is TGTGCCTGCAGCTACCAACTAGGCTCGGGAGAGACCCAGTACTTC. This gives the protein CACSYQLGSGETQYF.

CDR3 protein: CASSGIEIQPQHF. DNA of the CDR3: TGTGCCAGCAGCGGGATAGAGATTCAGCCCCAGCATTTT. The chain links TRBV6-2 or TRBV6-3 to TRBJ1-5, with D hard to call. The CDR3 totals 13 residues. Looked up from germline, CDR1 is MNHEY and CDR2 is SVGEGT. The ends were cut back, 6 bases at V and 6 bases at J, with 12 bases in the middle.

A remark on this clonotype: At one boundary the junction diverges from the germline segment, which might be a read error. V gene TRBV6-2 or TRBV6-3 combines with J gene TRBJ1-5; possible D gene TRBD1, 6 bases. Germline CDR1 and CDR2: MNHEY and SVGEGT. The CDR3 spans 14 residues. CDR3 DNA sequence: TGTGCCAGCAGTAAGGGACAAAATAATCAGCCACAGCATTTT. Amino acid sequence: CASSKGQNNQPQHF.

This clonotype was seen at least ten times. The V gene is TRBV30, the J gene TRBJ2-1, with D unresolved. The germline CDR1 and CDR2 sequences are GTSNPN and SVGIG (reference sequence). This CDR3 is 14 amino acids long. Deletions cut 0 bases from V and 7 bases from J, with 13 bases between. CDR3: CAWSVPGPFNEQFF. In nucleotides, the CDR3 is TGTGCCTGGAGTGTCCCGGGCCCTTTTAATGAGCAGTTCTTC.

Remarks on this clonotype: Since the CDR3 does not end with the conserved phenylalanine or tryptophan, this likely comes from a read error. J is TRBJ2-2 and V is TRBV12-3 or TRBV12-4, with a weak D call TRBD2 (5 bases). This CDR3 contains 11 residues. The CDR3 region has the DNA TGTGCCAGCATAAACACCGGGGAACTGTTTTCT. This sequence encodes CASINTGELFS.

The V gene is TRBV2, the J gene TRBJ2-7; possibly TRBD2 for D (6 bases). The CDR3 has 14 residues. Germline CDR1 SNHLY, CDR2 FYNNEI. V shed 10 bases and J shed 0 bases, with 16 bases lying between them. The CDR3, as DNA: TGTGCCAACAGGCGGGGTTTGAGCTCCTACGAGCAGTACTTC. It yields the protein CANRRGLSSYEQYF.

This clonotype occurred a few times. The rearrangement links TRBV20-1 to TRBJ2-1, with 8 bases fitting TRBD2. The CDR3 extends over 14 amino acids. V shed 6 bases, J shed 5 bases, and the junction held 9 bases outside the gene matches. Per germline, CDR1 DFQATT and CDR2 SNEGSKA (reference sequence). The CDR3 here is CSARAAGGHNEQFF. DNA of the CDR3: TGCAGTGCCCGGGCGGCGGGAGGCCACAATGAGCAGTTCTTC.

About this clonotype itself: At one of its ends the junction is not consistent with the germline gene, which may arise from a read error. This chain links TRBV10-3 with TRBJ2-3; 12 bases align to TRBD2. CDR1 is ENHRY, CDR2 SYGVKD, per germline. The CDR3 sequence is 16 residues long. The CDR3 DNA reads as TGTGCCACCAGTGAGACTAGCGGGAGTCAGGCAGATACACAGTATTTT. Translating gives CATSETSGSQADTQYF.

As concerns this clonotype: This clone may be a read error of a much larger clone one base away. The V call is TRBV30, the J call TRBJ2-3; 7 bases map to TRBD1. The germline V gene encodes CDR1 GTSNPN and CDR2 SVGIG (reference sequence). The CDR3 length is 15 residues. This CDR3 reads CAWQQGIGSTGTQYF. CDR3 coding DNA: TGTGCCTGGCAACAGGGGATTGGAAGCACAGGTACGCAGTATTTT. The full variable domain, in which reference TRBV30 and TRBJ2-3 provide the parts outside the CDR3, is SQTIHQWPATLVQPVGSPLSLECTVEGTSNPNLYWYRQAAGRGLQLLFYSVGIGQISSEVPQNLSASRPQDRQFILSSKKLLLSDSGFYLCAWQQGIGSTGTQYFGPGTRLTVL.

The J gene is TRBJ2-2, the V gene TRBV25-1, with D unclear. The CDR3 sequence is 12 residues long. Trimming left V 8 bases short and J 6 bases short, with 10 bases between. CDR1 MGHDK and CDR2 SYGVNS come from the germline V gene. The CDR3, as DNA: TGTGCCAGCGGTCCCAGACCCGGGGAGCTGTTTTTT. Its protein is CASGPRPGELFF.

On this clonotype itself: One junction end disagrees with the germline gene, perhaps due to a read error. J is TRBJ1-4 and V is TRBV28; no definite D call. This CDR3 spans 14 amino acids. Germline CDR1 MDHEN, CDR2 SYDVKM. This chain's CDR3 is CACSLAPPWEKLFF. For the CDR3, the DNA is TGTGCCTGCAGTTTAGCTCCTCCCTGGGAAAAACTGTTTTTT. Based on the CDR3 plus reference TRBV28 and TRBJ1-4, the full variable domain is DVKVTQSSRYLVKRTGEKVFLECVQDMDHENMFWYRQDPGLGLRLIYFSYDVKMKEKGDIPEGYSVSREKKERFSLILESASTNQTSMYLCACSLAPPWEKLFFGSGTQLSVL.

The V call is TRBV6-1, the J call TRBJ2-5; D gene uncertain. Per the germline V gene, CDR1 is MNHNS and CDR2 is SASEGT. The CDR3 contains 14 residues. Trimming stripped 1 base from V and 9 bases from J, with 15 bases between. CDR3 nucleotides: TGTGCCAGCAGTGAAGGACCAGGAGATGGGGCCCAGTACTTC. Translated: CASSEGPGDGAQYF.

Comment on this clonotype: The CDR3 end shows no conserved phenylalanine or tryptophan, and so a read error is likely. V gene TRBV20-1 combines with J gene TRBJ2-3, with no clear D. The CDR3 has 11 amino acids. Per the germline V gene, CDR1 is DFQATT and CDR2 is SNEGSKA (reference sequence). The DNA of the CDR3 is TGTAGTGCTATGGACCCAGATACGCAGTATTTA. Residues: CSAMDPDTQYL.

The table lists this clonotype with a count of one. The conserved closing phenylalanine or tryptophan is absent in this CDR3, likely reflecting a read error. The rearrangement joins TRBV12-3 or TRBV12-4 to TRBJ2-7; D remains ambiguous. V was cut by 1 base and J by 5 bases, with 9 bases left in between. The CDR3 has 13 residues. CDR3 nucleotides: TGTGCCAGCAGTTTAGACAAAACCAACGAGCAGTACTAC. Translating it yields CASSLDKTNEQYY.

Regarding this clonotype: Relative to the germline gene, one junction end is altered; a read error may explain this. The chain uses TRBV6-2 or TRBV6-3 and TRBJ2-1; D remains unclear. CDR1 and CDR2 from the germline V gene are MNHEY and SVGEGT. CDR3 length: 13 residues. The CDR3 loop reads CAGSYGRPSERFF. As DNA, the CDR3 is TGTGCCGGCAGTTATGGGCGCCCAAGTGAGCGGTTCTTC.

This rearrangement joins TRBV28 to TRBJ2-3; 8 bases line up with TRBD2. Germline V gene sequence: CDR1 MDHEN, CDR2 SYDVKM. CDR3 length: 16 residues. With V trimmed by 5 bases and J by 2 bases, 9 bases remained unmatched. In nucleotides, the CDR3 is TGTGCCAGCAGTCTCGGGACTAGTATCTCCACAGATACGCAGTATTTT. Protein sequence: CASSLGTSISTDTQYF.